Detailed here is one TCR beta chain. Its antigen is unidentified. This CDR3 has 14 residues. With 2 bases removed from V and 0 bases from J, the gap between germline ends came to 7 bases. CDR1 is KGHSH and CDR2 is LQKENI in the germline V gene. Each cDNA held unique molecular identifiers, and template switching gave it a universal primer site. TCRdb re-derived calls from the 5' RACE reads in MiXCR, one entry per CDR3 protein. The sample records approximately 670,000 distinct CDR3 sequences, 5.5% to 7.5% being singletons. This entry is derived from a study of identical twins. Overall study results and limits: Findings depended on cross-sectional statistics rather than tracking the same donors.

The sequence came from a man in his late teens or twenties in good health. Sequenced sample: naive T cells sorted from blood. The chain combines TRBV18 with TRBJ1-1; no clear D gene. The CDR3 sequence: CASSPLAMNTEAFF. In nucleotides, the CDR3 is TGTGCCAGCTCACCATTGGCAATGAACACTGAAGCTTTCTTT.